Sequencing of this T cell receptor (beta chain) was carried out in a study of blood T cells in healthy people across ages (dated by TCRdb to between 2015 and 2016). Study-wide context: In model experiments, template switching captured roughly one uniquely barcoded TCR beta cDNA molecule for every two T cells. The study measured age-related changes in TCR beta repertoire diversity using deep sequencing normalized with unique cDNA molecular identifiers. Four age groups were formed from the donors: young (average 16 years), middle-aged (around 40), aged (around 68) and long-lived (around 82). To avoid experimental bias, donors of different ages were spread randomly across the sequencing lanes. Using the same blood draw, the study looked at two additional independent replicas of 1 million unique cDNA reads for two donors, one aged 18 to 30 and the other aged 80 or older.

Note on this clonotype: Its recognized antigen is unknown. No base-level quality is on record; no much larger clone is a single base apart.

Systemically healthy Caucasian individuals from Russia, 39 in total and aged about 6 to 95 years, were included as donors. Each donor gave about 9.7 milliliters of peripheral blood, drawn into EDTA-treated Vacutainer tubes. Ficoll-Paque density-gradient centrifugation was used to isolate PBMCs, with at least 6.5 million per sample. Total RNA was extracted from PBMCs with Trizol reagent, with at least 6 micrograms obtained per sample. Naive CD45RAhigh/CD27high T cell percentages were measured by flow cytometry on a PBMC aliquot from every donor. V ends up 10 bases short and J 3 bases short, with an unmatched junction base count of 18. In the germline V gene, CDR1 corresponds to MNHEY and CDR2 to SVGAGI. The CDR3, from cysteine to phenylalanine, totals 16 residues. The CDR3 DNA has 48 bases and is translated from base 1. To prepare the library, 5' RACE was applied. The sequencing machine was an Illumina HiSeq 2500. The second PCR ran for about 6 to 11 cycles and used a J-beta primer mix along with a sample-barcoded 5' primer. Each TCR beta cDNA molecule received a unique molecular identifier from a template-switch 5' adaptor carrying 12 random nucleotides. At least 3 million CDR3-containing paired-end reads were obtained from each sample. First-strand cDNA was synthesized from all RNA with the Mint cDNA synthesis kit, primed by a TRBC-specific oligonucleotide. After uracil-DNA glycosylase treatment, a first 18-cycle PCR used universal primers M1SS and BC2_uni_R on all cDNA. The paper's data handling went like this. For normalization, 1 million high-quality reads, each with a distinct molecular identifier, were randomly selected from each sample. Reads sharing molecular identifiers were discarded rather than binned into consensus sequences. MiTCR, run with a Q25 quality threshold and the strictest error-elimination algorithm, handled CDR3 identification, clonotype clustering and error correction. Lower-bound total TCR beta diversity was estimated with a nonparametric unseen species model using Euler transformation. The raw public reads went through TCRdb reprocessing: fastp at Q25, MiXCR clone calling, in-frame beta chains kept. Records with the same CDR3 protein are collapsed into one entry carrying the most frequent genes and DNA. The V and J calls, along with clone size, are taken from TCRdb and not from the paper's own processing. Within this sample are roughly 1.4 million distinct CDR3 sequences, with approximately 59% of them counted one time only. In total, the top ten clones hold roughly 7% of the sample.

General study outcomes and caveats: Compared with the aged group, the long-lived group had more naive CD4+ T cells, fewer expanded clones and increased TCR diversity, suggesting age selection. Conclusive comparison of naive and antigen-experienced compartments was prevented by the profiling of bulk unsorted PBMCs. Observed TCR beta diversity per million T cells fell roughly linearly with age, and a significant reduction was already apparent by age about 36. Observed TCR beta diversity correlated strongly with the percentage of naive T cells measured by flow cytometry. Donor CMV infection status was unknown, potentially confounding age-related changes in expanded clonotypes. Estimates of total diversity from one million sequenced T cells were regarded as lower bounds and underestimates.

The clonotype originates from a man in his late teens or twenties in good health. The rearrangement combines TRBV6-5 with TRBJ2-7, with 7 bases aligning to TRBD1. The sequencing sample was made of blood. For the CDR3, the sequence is CATRLGVGTAGYEQYF. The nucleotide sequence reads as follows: TGTGCCACCCGCCTTGGTGTCGGGACAGCAGGCTACGAGCAGTACTTC.